The 9 T cell receptor beta chains below all came from one sample that was sequenced in a study of CD8 T cells in ankylosing spondylitis. TCRdb independently ran MiXCR on the 5' RACE reads; one entry per CDR3 protein. The repertoire holds 150,000 to 200,000 distinct CDR3 sequences, with roughly 13% as singletons. Sequencing was performed on blood, either unsorted or a sorted T cell fraction (not recorded which). The receptors derive from a male donor with ankylosing spondylitis or in good health (not recorded which).

This clonotype has a handful of counts. The genes are TRBV27 and TRBJ1-5; D unresolved. This CDR3 region has 14 residues. The V end was cut by 5 bases, the J end by 6 bases, with 14 bases between. The germline CDR1 and CDR2 sequences are MNHEY and SMNVEV (reference sequence). Written as DNA, the CDR3 is TGTGCCAGCAGTCCGCTGGATAGTAGTCAGCCCCAGCATTTT. Protein: CASSPLDSSQPQHF.

This clonotype was picked up many times. This sequence joins TRBV6-1 and TRBJ2-1, with 8 bases fitting TRBD2. The CDR3 length is 14 residues. Germline V gene lookup returns CDR1 MNHNS and CDR2 SASEGT. J gave up 3 bases and V 2 bases, and 0 bases lay outside the gene matches. For the CDR3, the DNA is TGTGCCAGCAGTGAAAGCGGGAGCTACAATGAGCAGTTCTTC. It translates to CASSESGSYNEQFF.

V is TRBV7-9 and J is TRBJ2-7; D remains unclear. This CDR3 comprises 14 residues. Germline CDR1 and CDR2: SEHNR and FQNEAQ (reference sequence). V lost 4 bases to trimming and J lost 2 bases, with 12 bases between them. This chain's CDR3 is CASSSAAWTYEQYF. Written as DNA, the CDR3 is TGTGCCAGCAGCTCCGCCGCGTGGACCTACGAGCAGTACTTC.

The gene calls are TRBV27 and TRBJ2-3; the D gene is possibly TRBD2 (6 bases). CDR3 length: 16 residues. The germline V gene has CDR1 MNHEY and CDR2 SMNVEV (reference sequence). The germline V and J ends were trimmed by 7 bases and 6 bases, with 23 bases remaining between them. The CDR3 bases are TGTGCCAGCACCACCGGTGGGGGGACTGCCCCCGATACGCAGTATTTT. This gives the protein CASTTGGGTAPDTQYF.

In its sample, this clonotype was seen a few times. The V gene is TRBV30, the J gene TRBJ2-7; D possibly matches TRBD1 or TRBD2 (6 bases each). The CDR3 sequence is 14 residues long. Germline V CDR1 and CDR2: GTSNPN, SVGIG (reference sequence). Trimming took 5 bases from V and 2 from J, leaving 16 bases between them. The CDR3 reads CAWARGLSTYEQYF. Written as DNA, the CDR3 is TGTGCCTGGGCCAGGGGACTTTCTACCTACGAGCAGTACTTC.

J is TRBJ1-1 and V is TRBV7-6; no firm D call. Germline assignment: CDR1 SGHVS and CDR2 FNYEAQ. Trimming shortened V by 1 base and J by 4 bases, and 7 bases separated the two germline ends. This CDR3 has 13 residues. CDR3 coding DNA: TGTGCCAGCAGCTTAGACGCTGGCACTGAAGCTTTCTTT. This codes for CASSLDAGTEAFF. The full variable domain, its missing parts supplied by reference TRBV7-6 and TRBJ1-1, is GAGVSQSPRYKVTKRGQDVALRCDPISGHVSLYWYRQALGQGPEFLTYFNYEAQQDKSGLPNDRFSAERPEGSISTLTIQRTEQRDSAMYRCASSLDAGTEAFFGQGTRLTVV.

This clonotype was counted a few times. The J gene is TRBJ2-7, the V gene TRBV12-3 or TRBV12-4, with D possibly matching TRBD2 (6 bases). V lost 1 base, J lost 0 bases, and 7 bases lay in between. The CDR3 runs to 14 residues. The CDR3 protein is CASSLGGVSYEQYF. CDR3 coding DNA: TGTGCCAGCAGTTTAGGCGGGGTCTCCTACGAGCAGTACTTC.

This clonotype occurred a few times. J is TRBJ2-2 and V is TRBV3-1; either TRBD1 or TRBD2 may fit D (5 bases each). Germline-derived CDR1 and CDR2 are LGHDT and YNNKEL (reference sequence). The V end was cut by 0 bases, the J end by 7 bases, with 12 bases between. The CDR3 covers 15 residues. CDR3 sequence reads: CASSQDGSGGGELFF. In DNA, the CDR3 is TGTGCCAGCAGCCAAGATGGTAGTGGGGGCGGGGAGCTGTTTTTT.

The V call is TRBV28, the J call TRBJ2-7; the match to TRBD1 covers 10 bases. Germline V gene lookup returns CDR1 MDHEN and CDR2 SYDVKM. Trimming removed 6 bases from V and 5 bases from J; junction bases left unmatched: 7. The CDR3 extends over 14 amino acids. CDR3 bases: TGTGCCAGCAGAGTCCGGGACAGGGGCCACGAGCAGTACTTC. It codes for CASRVRDRGHEQYF.